Included here is one T cell receptor beta chain sequence, with context. The antigen remains unidentified. The sample is drawn from a study of cytomegalovirus exposure and HLA in healthy donors. Study observations and caveats: Cytomegalovirus status was reportedly diagnosed by the classifier with high sensitivity and specificity.

The PCR ran on 60 Vbeta and 13 Jbeta primers. Repertoires were generated with immunoSEQ multiplex PCR, while TCRdb's copy carries only in-frame clones and drops some. The sample shows 200,000 to 250,000 clones, 70% to 85% of them seen only once. Germline CDR1 is KGHSH and CDR2 is LQKENI. CDR3 length equals 15 residues. The V and J ends lost 6 bases and 1 base respectively, with 15 bases between them. The chain joins TRBV18 to TRBJ1-1, with unresolved D. The sequencing input was PBMCs. The receptor was derived from a male donor in good health and CMV-seronegative. The CDR3 sequence is CASSPTLHQNTEAFF. CDR3 DNA: TGTGCCAGCTCGCCGACTCTACACCAGAACACTGAAGCTTTCTTT. Complete variable domain (other parts from reference TRBV18 and TRBJ1-1): NAGVMQNPRHLVRRRGQEARLRCSPMKGHSHVYWYRQLPEEGLKFMVYLQKENIIDESGMPKERFSAEFPKEGPSILRIQQVVRGDSAAYFCASSPTLHQNTEAFFGQGTRLTVV.